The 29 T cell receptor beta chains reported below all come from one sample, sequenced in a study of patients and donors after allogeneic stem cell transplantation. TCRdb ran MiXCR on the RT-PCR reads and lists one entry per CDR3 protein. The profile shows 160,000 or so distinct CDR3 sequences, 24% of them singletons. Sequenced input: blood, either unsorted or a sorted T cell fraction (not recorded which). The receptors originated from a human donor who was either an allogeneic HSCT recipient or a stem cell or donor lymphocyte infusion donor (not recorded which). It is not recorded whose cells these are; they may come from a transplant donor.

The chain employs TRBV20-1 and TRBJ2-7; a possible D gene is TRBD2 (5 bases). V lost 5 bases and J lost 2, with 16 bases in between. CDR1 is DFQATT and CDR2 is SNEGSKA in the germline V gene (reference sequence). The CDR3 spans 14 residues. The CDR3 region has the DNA TGCAGTGCTCCGCTTTCGGGATCCACCTACGAGCAGTACTTC. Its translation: CSAPLSGSTYEQYF.

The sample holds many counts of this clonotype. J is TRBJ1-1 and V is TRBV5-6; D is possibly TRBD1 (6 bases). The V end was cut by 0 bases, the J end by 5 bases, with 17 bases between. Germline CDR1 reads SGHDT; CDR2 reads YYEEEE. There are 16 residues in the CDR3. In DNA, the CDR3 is TGTGCCAGCAGCTTGGCAGGGGCCAGCCCGTGGACTGAAGCTTTCTTT. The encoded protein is CASSLAGASPWTEAFF. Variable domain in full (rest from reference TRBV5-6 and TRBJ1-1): DAGVTQSPTHLIKTRGQQVTLRCSPKSGHDTVSWYQQALGQGPQFIFQYYEEEERQRGNFPDRFSGHQFPNYSSELNVNALLLGDSALYLCASSLAGASPWTEAFFGQGTRLTVV.

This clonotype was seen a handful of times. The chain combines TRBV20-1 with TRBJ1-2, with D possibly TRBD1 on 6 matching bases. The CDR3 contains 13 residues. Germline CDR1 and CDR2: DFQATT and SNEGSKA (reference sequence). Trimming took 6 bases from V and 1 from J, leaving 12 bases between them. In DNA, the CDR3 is TGCAGTGCCACCGGGACAAATAACTATGGCTACACCTTC. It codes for CSATGTNNYGYTF.

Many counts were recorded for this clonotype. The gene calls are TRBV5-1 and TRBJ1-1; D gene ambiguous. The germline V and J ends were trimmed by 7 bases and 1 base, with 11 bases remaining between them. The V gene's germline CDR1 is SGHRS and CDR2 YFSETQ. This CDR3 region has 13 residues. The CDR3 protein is CASATGGNTEAFF. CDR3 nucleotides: TGCGCCAGCGCTACGGGCGGGAACACTGAAGCTTTCTTT. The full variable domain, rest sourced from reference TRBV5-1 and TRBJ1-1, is KAGVTQTPRYLIKTRGQQVTLSCSPISGHRSVSWYQQTPGQGLQFLFEYFSETQRNKGNFPGRFSGRQFSNSRSEMNVSTLELGDSALYLCASATGGNTEAFFGQGTRLTVV.

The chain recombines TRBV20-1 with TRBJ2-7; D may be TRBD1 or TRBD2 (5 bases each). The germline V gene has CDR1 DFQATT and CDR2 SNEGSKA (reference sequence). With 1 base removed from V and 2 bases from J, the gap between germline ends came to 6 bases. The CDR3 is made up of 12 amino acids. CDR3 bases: TGCAGTGCTAGAGGGGGACCCTACGAGCAGTACTTC. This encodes CSARGGPYEQYF.

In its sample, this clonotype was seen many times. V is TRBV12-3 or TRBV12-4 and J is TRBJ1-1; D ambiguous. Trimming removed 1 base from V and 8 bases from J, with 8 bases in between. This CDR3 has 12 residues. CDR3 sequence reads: CASSLVYSEAFF. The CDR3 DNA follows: TGTGCCAGCAGTTTAGTATACAGCGAAGCTTTCTTT.

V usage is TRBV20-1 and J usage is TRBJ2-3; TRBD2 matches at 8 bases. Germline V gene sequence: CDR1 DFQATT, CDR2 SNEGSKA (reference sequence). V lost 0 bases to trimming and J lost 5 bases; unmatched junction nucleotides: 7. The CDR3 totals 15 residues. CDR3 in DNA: TGCAGTGCTAGAGAAGGGTTAGCGGGGTTAGATACGCAGTATTTT. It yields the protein CSAREGLAGLDTQYF.

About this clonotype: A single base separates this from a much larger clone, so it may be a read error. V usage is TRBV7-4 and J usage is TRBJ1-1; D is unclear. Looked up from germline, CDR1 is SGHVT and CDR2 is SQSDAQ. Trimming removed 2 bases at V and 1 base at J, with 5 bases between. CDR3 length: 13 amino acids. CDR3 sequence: CASSLLENTEAFF. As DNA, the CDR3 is TGTGCCAGCAGCTTATTAGAGAACACTGAAGCTTTCTTT. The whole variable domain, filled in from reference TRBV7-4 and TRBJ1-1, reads GAGVSQSPRYKVAKRGRDVALRCDSISGHVTLYWYRQTLGQGSEVLTYSQSDAQRDKSGRPSGRFSAERPERSVSTLKIQRTEQGDSAVYLCASSLLENTEAFFGQGTRLTVV.

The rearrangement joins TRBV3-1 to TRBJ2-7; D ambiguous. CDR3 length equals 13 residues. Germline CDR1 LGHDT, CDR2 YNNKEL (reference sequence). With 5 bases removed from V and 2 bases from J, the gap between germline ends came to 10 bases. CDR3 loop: CASSVAPPYEQYF. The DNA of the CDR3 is TGTGCCAGCAGCGTAGCTCCACCCTACGAGCAGTACTTC.

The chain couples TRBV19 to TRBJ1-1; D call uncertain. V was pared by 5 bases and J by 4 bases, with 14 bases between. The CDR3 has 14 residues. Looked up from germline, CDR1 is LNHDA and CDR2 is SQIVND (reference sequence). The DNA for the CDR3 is TGTGCCAGTAGTCCGGGAGGTCGGGGCACTGAAGCTTTCTTT. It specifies CASSPGGRGTEAFF.

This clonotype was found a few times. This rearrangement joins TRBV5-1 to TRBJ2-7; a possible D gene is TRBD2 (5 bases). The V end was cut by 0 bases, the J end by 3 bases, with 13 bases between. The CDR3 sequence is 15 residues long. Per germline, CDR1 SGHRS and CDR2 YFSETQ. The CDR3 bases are TGCGCCAGCAGCTTGGACGGGGAGTGGTACTACGAGCAGTACTTC. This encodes CASSLDGEWYYEQYF.

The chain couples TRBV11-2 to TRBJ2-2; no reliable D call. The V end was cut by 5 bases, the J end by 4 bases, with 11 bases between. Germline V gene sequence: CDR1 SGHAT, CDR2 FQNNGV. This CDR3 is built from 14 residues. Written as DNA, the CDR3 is TGTGCCAGCAGCCTCCAAGTAGGCACCGGGGAGCTGTTTTTT. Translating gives CASSLQVGTGELFF.

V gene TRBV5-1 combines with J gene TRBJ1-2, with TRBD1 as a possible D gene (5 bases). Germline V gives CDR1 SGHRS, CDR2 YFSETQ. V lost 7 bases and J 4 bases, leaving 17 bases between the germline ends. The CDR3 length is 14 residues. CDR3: CASGAYGGGYGYTF. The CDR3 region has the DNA TGCGCCAGCGGCGCCTACGGGGGTGGCTATGGCTACACCTTC.

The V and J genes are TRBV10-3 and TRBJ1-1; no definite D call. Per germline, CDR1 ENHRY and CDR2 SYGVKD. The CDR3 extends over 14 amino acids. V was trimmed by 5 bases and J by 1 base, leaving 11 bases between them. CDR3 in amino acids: CAISFKKKNTEAFF. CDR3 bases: TGTGCCATCAGTTTTAAGAAAAAGAACACTGAAGCTTTCTTT.

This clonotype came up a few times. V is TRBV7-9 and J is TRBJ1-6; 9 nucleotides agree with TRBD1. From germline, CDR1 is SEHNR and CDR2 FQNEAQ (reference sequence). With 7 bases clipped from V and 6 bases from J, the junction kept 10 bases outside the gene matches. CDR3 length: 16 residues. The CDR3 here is CASTEDRGSTNSPLHF. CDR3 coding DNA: TGTGCCAGCACAGAGGACAGGGGTTCTACTAATTCACCCCTCCACTTT.

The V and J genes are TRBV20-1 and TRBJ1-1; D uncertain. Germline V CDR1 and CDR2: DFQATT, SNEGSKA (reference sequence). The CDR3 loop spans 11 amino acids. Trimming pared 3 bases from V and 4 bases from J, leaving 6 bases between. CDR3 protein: CSASLSTEAFF. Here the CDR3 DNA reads TGCAGTGCTAGTCTCTCCACTGAAGCTTTCTTT.

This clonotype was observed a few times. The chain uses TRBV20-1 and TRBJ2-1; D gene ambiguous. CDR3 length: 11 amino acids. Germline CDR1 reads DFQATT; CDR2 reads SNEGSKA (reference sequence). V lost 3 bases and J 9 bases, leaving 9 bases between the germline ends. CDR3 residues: CSASGVSEQFF. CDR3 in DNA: TGCAGTGCTAGTGGGGTGTCTGAGCAGTTCTTC.

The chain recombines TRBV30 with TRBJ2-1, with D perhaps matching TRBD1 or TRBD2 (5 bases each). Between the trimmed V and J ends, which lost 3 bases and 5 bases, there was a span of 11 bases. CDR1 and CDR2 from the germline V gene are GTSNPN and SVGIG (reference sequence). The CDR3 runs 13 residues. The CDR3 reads CAWRTGTNNEQFF. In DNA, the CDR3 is TGTGCCTGGAGGACGGGGACCAACAATGAGCAGTTCTTC.

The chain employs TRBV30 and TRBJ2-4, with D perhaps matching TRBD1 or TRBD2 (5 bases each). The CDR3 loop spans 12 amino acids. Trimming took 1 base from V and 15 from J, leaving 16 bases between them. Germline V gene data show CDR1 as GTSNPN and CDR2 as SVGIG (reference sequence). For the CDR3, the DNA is TGTGCCTGGAGTGCGGGGCTGTTTCAGATGTACTTC. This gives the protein CAWSAGLFQMYF.

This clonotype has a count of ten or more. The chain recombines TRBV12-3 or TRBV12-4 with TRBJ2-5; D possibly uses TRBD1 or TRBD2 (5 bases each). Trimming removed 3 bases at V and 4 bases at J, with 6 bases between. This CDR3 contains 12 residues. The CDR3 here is CASSFGGETQYF. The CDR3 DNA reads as TGTGCCAGCAGTTTTGGGGGAGAGACCCAGTACTTC.

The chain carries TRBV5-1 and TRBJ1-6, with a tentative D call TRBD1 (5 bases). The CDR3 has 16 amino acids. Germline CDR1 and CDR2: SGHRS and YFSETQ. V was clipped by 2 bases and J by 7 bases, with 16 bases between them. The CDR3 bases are TGCGCCAGCAGCTTCGCCCGCCGGGGCGCCAATTCACCCCTCCACTTT. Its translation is CASSFARRGANSPLHF.

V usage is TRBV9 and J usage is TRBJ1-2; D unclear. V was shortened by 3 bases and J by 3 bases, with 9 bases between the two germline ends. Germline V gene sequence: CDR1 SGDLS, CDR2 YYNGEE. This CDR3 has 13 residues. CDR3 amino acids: CASSGRWDYGYTF. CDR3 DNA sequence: TGTGCCAGCAGCGGGCGTTGGGACTATGGCTACACCTTC.

CDR3 in amino acids: CATSDLVETQYF. For the CDR3, the DNA is TGTGCCACCAGTGATTTGGTGGAGACCCAGTACTTC. The gene calls are TRBV24-1 and TRBJ2-5; no firm D call. CDR3 length: 12 residues. Germline V lookup: CDR1 KGHDR, CDR2 SFDVKD. V dropped 0 bases and J dropped 5 bases, with 3 bases sitting between them.

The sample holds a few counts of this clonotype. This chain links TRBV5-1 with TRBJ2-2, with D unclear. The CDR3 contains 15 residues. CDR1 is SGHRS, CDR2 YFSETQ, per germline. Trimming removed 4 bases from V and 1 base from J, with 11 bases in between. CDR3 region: CASSNPGLNTGELFF. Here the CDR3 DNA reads TGCGCCAGCAGCAATCCCGGCCTGAACACCGGGGAGCTGTTTTTT. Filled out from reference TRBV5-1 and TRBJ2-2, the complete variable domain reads KAGVTQTPRYLIKTRGQQVTLSCSPISGHRSVSWYQQTPGQGLQFLFEYFSETQRNKGNFPGRFSGRQFSNSRSEMNVSTLELGDSALYLCASSNPGLNTGELFFGEGSRLTVL.

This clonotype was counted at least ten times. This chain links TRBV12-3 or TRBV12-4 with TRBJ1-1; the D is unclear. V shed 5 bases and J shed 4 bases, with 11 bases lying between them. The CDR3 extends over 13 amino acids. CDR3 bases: TGTGCCAGCAGTCTTAATGGAGGCACTGAAGCTTTCTTT. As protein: CASSLNGGTEAFF.

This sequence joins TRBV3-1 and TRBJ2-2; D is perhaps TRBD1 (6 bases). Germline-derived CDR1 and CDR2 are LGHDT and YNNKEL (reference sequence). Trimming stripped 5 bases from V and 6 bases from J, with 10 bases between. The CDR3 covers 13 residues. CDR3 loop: CASSLRTAGELFF. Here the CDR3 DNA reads TGTGCCAGCAGCTTGCGGACAGCCGGGGAGCTGTTTTTT.

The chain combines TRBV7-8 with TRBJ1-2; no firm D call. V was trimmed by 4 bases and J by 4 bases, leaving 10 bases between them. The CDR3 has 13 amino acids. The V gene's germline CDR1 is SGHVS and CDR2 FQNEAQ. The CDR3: CASSSAYFYGYTF. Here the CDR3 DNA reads TGTGCCAGCAGCTCCGCTTATTTCTATGGCTACACCTTC.

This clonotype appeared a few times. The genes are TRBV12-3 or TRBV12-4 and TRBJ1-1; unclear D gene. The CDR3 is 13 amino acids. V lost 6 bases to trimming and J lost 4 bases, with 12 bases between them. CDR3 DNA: TGTGCCAGCAGCCGGGCTTTGGGCACTGAAGCTTTCTTT. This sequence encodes CASSRALGTEAFF.

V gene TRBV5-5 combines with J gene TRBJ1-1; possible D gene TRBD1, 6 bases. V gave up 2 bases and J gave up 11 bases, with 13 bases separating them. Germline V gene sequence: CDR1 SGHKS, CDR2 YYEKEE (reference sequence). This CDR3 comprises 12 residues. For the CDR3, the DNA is TGTGCCAGCAGCTTTTCTCAGGGGAAGGCTTTCTTT. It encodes CASSFSQGKAFF. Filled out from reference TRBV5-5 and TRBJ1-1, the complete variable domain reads DAGVTQSPTHLIKTRGQQVTLRCSPISGHKSVSWYQQVLGQGPQFIFQYYEKEERGRGNFPDRFSARQFPNYSSELNVNALLLGDSALYLCASSFSQGKAFFGQGTRLTVV.